The sample holds a few counts of the clone carrying this T cell receptor beta chain. What it recognizes is unknown. TCRdb called the RT-PCR reads again in MiXCR, with one record for every CDR3 protein. The sample records hundreds of thousands of distinct CDR3 sequences, around 13% being singletons. The record originates from a study of response to subunit inactivated influenza vaccine. V dropped 3 bases and J dropped 4 bases, with 21 bases sitting between them. The CDR3 sequence is 17 residues long. Germline CDR1 SNHLY, CDR2 FYNNEI. Study findings and constraints: Authors suggested few new T cells are recruited by each seasonal influenza vaccination.

The chain has TRBV2 and TRBJ1-2; D call uncertain. This specimen was PBMCs from blood, taken around 15 days before vaccination. The source is a man between 45 and 60 years old who received an inactivated influenza vaccine. The CDR3 is CASSELGEPAFGYGYTF. The DNA for the CDR3 is TGTGCCAGCAGTGAGTTAGGCGAACCGGCATTCGGCTATGGCTACACCTTC.